This T cell receptor (beta chain) was captured by sequencing in a study of cytomegalovirus exposure and HLA in healthy donors. Each of the donors was a healthy bone marrow donor. Per the germline V gene, CDR1 is MNHNS and CDR2 is SASEGT. V lost 8 bases and J 7 bases, leaving 20 bases between the germline ends. The CDR3 is made up of 14 amino acids. Study-level results: An analysis was carried out later, and it reportedly showed fewer N-insertions in an Asian-associated ancestry cluster than the approximately 670-donor mean.

Vbeta (60) and Jbeta (13) primers were used in the PCR. Only in-frame clones appear in the TCRdb table, and some are missing; sequencing was by immunoSEQ multiplex PCR. The sample has 200,000 to 250,000 clones; around 75% are singletons. Concerning this clone: What it binds is unknown.

Sequences were obtained from PBMCs. The gene calls are TRBV6-1 and TRBJ2-5; D may be TRBD2 (5 bases). The clonotype originates from a woman younger than 45 in good health and CMV-seronegative. The CDR3, as DNA: TGTGCCAGCGACTTAGGGTGGGGAGTAGTGACCCAGTACTTC. This translates into CASDLGWGVVTQYF.